The rows below give T cell receptor beta chains drawn from one sample of a study of human T cells and chemical hapten exposure. Each CDR3 protein is one row after TCRdb ran MiXCR on the RACE reads. The sample holds under 50,000 distinct CDR3 sequences, about 4% seen once. Sequencing was performed on whole blood. Receptors were obtained from a human donor in good health. Some clones in this sample may be carry-over from other donors' samples. Each CDR3 is given with its conserved first and last residue. A D gene is named only where the DNA matches it firmly. Only some rows state a clone size, as once, few, many or a class for expanded clones.

TRBD1,TRBV5-4,many,TRBJ2-3,CASSLGGQGTDTQYF,TGTGCCAGCAGCTTGGGGGGACAGGGCACAGATACGCAGTATTTT
.,TRBV5-6,.,TRBJ1-1,CASSFGGQVNTEAFF,TGTGCCAGCAGCTTTGGGGGGCAAGTGAACACTGAAGCTTTCTTT
TRBD1,TRBV2,many,TRBJ2-5,CAGYGQDLQETQYF,TGTGCCGGATACGGACAGGACCTCCAAGAGACCCAGTACTTC
.,TRBV28,many,TRBJ2-3,CASSPTGPDTQYF,TGTGCCAGCAGCCCGACGGGACCGGATACGCAGTATTTT
TRBD2,TRBV7-8,many,TRBJ2-7,CASSSTRLAGKDEQYF,TGTGCCAGCAGCTCGACCCGACTAGCGGGTAAGGACGAGCAGTACTTC
TRBD1,TRBV28,many,TRBJ2-5,CASSKLGQGQETQYF,TGTGCCAGCAGTAAACTAGGACAGGGACAAGAGACCCAGTACTTC
TRBD1,TRBV29-1,many,TRBJ1-1,CSADQGGTEAFF,TGCAGCGCCGATCAGGGGGGCACTGAAGCTTTCTTT
.,TRBV30,.,TRBJ1-5,CAWSPGGVYQPQHF,TGTGCCTGGAGCCCGGGAGGGGTGTATCAGCCCCAGCATTTT
.,TRBV7-2,.,TRBJ1-5,CASSPDISNQPQHF,TGTGCCAGCAGTCCGGACATCAGCAATCAGCCCCAGCATTTT
TRBD1,TRBV12-3/TRBV12-4,few,TRBJ2-1,CASSLGGQGRKYNEQFF,TGTGCCAGCAGTTTAGGGGGACAGGGTAGAAAGTACAATGAGCAGTTCTTC
TRBD2,TRBV14,.,TRBJ2-1,CASSDETGLAGRNEQFF,TGTGCCAGCAGTGACGAGACCGGACTAGCGGGAAGAAATGAGCAGTTCTTC
.,TRBV10-2,few,TRBJ1-4,CASSVQGLGEKLFF,TGCGCCAGCAGTGTGCAGGGTTTAGGTGAAAAACTGTTTTTT
.,TRBV12-3/TRBV12-4,few,TRBJ2-7,CASSPQGGRYEQYF,TGTGCCAGCAGTCCCCAGGGTGGTCGGTACGAGCAGTACTTC
.,TRBV30,many,TRBJ1-1,CAWAFKNTEAFF,TGTGCCTGGGCATTTAAAAACACTGAAGCTTTCTTT
.,TRBV27,many,TRBJ2-7,CASSLVGDESYEQYF,TGTGCCAGCAGTTTGGTAGGGGACGAATCCTACGAGCAGTACTTC
.,TRBV6-1,many,TRBJ1-1,CASSKPLWGRNTEAFF,TGTGCCAGCAGTAAACCCCTTTGGGGGCGCAACACTGAAGCTTTCTTT
.,TRBV20-1,many,TRBJ2-1,CSAKPRGGLYNEQFF,TGCAGTGCTAAACCGAGGGGGGGTTTATACAATGAGCAGTTCTTC
.,TRBV2,many,TRBJ1-1,CASSEGPWADTEAFF,TGTGCCAGCAGTGAGGGGCCTTGGGCGGACACTGAAGCTTTCTTT
.,TRBV7-9,few,TRBJ1-1,CASSTREGEAFF,TGTGCCAGCAGCACCCGAGAAGGAGAAGCTTTCTTT
TRBD2,TRBV11-2,.,TRBJ2-7,CASSTGLAGPLREQYF,TGTGCCAGCAGCACGGGACTAGCGGGTCCCCTCCGCGAGCAGTACTTC
TRBD1,TRBV7-9,many,TRBJ2-5,CASSFGAGGMGTQYF,TGTGCCAGCAGCTTCGGTGCAGGGGGCATGGGGACCCAGTACTTC
.,TRBV7-3,many,TRBJ2-1,CASSLPGANEQFF,TGTGCCAGCAGCTTACCAGGGGCGAATGAGCAGTTCTTC
TRBD1,TRBV10-3,many,TRBJ1-3,CAITSEGADRNTIYF,TGTGCCATCACAAGTGAGGGGGCCGATCGAAACACCATATATTTT
.,TRBV4-1,few,TRBJ1-2,CASSQENRAQGGYTF,TGCGCCAGCAGCCAAGAGAACAGGGCCCAAGGTGGCTACACCTTC
.,TRBV28,few,TRBJ2-1,CASSPQLGKNNEQFF,TGTGCCAGCAGTCCCCAGCTAGGGAAAAACAATGAGCAGTTCTTC
.,TRBV28,many,TRBJ2-7,CAVGSSSYEQYF,TGTGCCGTAGGGTCGAGCTCCTACGAGCAGTACTTC
.,TRBV18,many,TRBJ1-2,CASSPTTGSGGYTF,TGTGCCAGCTCACCCACGACAGGTTCGGGAGGCTACACCTTC
.,TRBV21-1,many,TRBJ2-1,CASSTSKRESPLNEQFF,TGTGCCAGCAGCACCTCAAAGCGGGAGTCCCCTCTGAATGAGCAGTTCTTC
.,TRBV25-1,.,TRBJ2-3,CASSEGTDTQYF,TGTGCCAGCAGTGAAGGAACAGATACGCAGTATTTT
TRBD1,TRBV12-3/TRBV12-4,many,TRBJ1-1,CASRTGVETEAFF,TGTGCCAGCAGGACAGGGGTGGAAACTGAAGCTTTCTTT
TRBD2,TRBV12-3/TRBV12-4,many,TRBJ2-4,CASSLATSGITQNIQYF,TGTGCCAGCAGTTTAGCCACTAGCGGGATAACCCAAAACATTCAGTACTTC
TRBD2,TRBV6-5,.,TRBJ2-7,CASNLLAGGPGEQYF,TGTGCCAGCAACTTACTAGCGGGAGGGCCAGGCGAGCAGTACTTC
TRBD1,TRBV29-1,many,TRBJ1-1,CSVEPGTVGTEAFF,TGCAGCGTTGAACCCGGGACAGTAGGAACTGAAGCTTTCTTT
.,TRBV2,many,TRBJ2-1,CASSEDVGSSYNEQFF,TGTGCCAGCAGTGAAGATGTAGGGAGCTCCTACAATGAGCAGTTCTTC
.,TRBV27,many,TRBJ2-1,CASWGDSSYNEQFF,TGTGCCAGCTGGGGGGACAGCTCCTACAATGAGCAGTTCTTC
.,TRBV7-9,many,TRBJ2-2,CASSLVGANTGELFF,TGTGCCAGCAGCTTAGTAGGGGCAAACACCGGGGAGCTGTTTTTT
.,TRBV5-6,many,TRBJ1-3,CASSPQGIKDSGNTIYF,TGTGCCAGCAGCCCTCAGGGCATCAAGGACTCTGGAAACACCATATATTTT